The source of this T cell receptor (beta chain) is a study of blood T cell repertoires in COVID-19. Turning to the study itself: Sites across the United States, Italy and Spain contributed samples from acute and convalescent COVID-19.

Germline values: CDR1 SGHRS, CDR2 YFSETQ. V lost 4 bases, J lost 4 bases, and 6 bases stayed unmatched. CDR3 length equals 15 residues. The table came from immunoSEQ multiplex PCR; TCRdb's copy has only in-frame clones and leaves some out. The sample carries approximately 250,000 clones, roughly 85% recorded once. The sequence was collected from a woman between 45 and 65 years old with acute COVID-19. The chain combines TRBV5-1 with TRBJ1-2; 11 bases match TRBD1. The sequenced sample was PBMCs or T cells enriched from blood (not recorded which). The CDR3 DNA sequence: TGCGCCAGCAGCCTCAGTGGACAGGGGGCCTATGGCTACACCTTC. This codes for CASSLSGQGAYGYTF.